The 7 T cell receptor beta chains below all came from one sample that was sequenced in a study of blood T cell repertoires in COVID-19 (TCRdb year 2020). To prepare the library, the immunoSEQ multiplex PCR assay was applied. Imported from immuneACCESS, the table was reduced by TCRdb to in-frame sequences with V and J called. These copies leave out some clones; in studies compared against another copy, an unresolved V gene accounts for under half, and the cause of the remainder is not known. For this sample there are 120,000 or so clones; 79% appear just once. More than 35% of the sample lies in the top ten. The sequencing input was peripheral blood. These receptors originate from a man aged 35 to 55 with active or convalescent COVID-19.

CDR3 protein: CASSERRHYGYTF. The DNA of the CDR3 is TGTGCCAGCAGTGAAAGGCGGCACTATGGCTACACCTTC. The rearrangement links TRBV6-1 to TRBJ1-2, with D uncertain. V lost 2 bases and J lost 3, with 7 bases in between. Germline lookup yields CDR1 MNHNS and CDR2 SASEGT. The CDR3 runs 13 residues.

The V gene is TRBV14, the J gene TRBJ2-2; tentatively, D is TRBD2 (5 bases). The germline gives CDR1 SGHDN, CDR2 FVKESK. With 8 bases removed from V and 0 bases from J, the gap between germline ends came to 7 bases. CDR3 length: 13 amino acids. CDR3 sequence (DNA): TGTGCCAGCCGGACTTCGAACACCGGGGAGCTGTTTTTT. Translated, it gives CASRTSNTGELFF. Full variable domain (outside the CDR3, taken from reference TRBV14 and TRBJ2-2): EAGVTQFPSHSVIEKGQTVTLRCDPISGHDNLYWYRRVMGKEIKFLLHFVKESKQDESGMPNNRFLAERTGGTYSTLKVQPAELEDSGVYFCASRTSNTGELFFGEGSRLTVL.

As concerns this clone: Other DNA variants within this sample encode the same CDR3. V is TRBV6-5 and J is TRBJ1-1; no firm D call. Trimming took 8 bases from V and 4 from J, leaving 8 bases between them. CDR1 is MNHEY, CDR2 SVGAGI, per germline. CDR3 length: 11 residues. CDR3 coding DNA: TGTGCCAGCGGACGGGGCACTGAAGCTTTCTTT. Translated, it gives CASGRGTEAFF.

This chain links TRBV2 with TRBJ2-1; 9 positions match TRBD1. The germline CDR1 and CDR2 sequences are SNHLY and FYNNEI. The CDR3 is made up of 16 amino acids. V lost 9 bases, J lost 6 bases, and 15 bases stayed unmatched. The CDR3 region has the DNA TGTGCCAGTATTACCCAGAGGACAGGGGTAGGCAATGAGCAGTTCTTC. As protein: CASITQRTGVGNEQFF.

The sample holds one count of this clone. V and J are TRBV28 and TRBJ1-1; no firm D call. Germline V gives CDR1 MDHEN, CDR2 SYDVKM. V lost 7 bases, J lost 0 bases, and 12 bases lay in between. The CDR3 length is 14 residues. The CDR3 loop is CASTPELVNTEAFF. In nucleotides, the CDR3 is TGTGCCAGCACCCCGGAGCTGGTGAACACTGAAGCTTTCTTT.

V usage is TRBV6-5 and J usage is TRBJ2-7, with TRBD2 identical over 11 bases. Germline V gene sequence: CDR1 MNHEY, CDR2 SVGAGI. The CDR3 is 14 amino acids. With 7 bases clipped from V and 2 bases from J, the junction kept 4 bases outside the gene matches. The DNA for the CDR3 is TGTGCCAGCACCCAACTAGCGGGAGCCTACGAGCAGTACTTC. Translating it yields CASTQLAGAYEQYF.

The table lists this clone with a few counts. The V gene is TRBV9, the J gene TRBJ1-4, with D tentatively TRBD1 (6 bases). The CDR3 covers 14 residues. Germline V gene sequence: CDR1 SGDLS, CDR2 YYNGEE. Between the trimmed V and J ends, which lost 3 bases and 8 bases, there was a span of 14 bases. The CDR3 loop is CASSGDIRREKLFF. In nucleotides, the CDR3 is TGTGCCAGCAGCGGGGACATTAGAAGGGAAAAACTGTTTTTT.